These 20 T cell receptor beta chains came from one sample sequenced in a study of blood T cell repertoires in COVID-19 (dated by TCRdb to the early 2020s). The protocol used for the library was the immunoSEQ multiplex PCR assay. TCRdb retrieved this table from immuneACCESS and kept in-frame rearrangements only. Not all clones are present; in checked studies, unresolved V genes account for under half, and no reason is known for the remainder. The sample yields a few hundred thousand clones; about 88% were counted once. The ten biggest clones cover roughly a tenth of the sample. Sequences were obtained from PBMCs or T cells enriched from blood (not recorded which). The source is a woman aged 40 to 49 who had recovered from COVID-19.

The chain recombines TRBV11-2 with TRBJ1-5; 7 bases are a match to TRBD1. J lost 3 bases, V lost 0 bases, and 8 bases had no gene match. Germline V lookup: CDR1 SGHAT, CDR2 FQNNGV. CDR3 size: 17 residues. Here the CDR3 DNA reads TGTGCCAGCAGCTTAGATCGGCGACAGGGCCTCAATCAGCCCCAGCATTTT. It translates to CASSLDRRQGLNQPQHF.

About this clone itself: The identical CDR3 is also encoded by other nucleotide sequences in the sample. CDR3 residues: CASSVAGGSYNEQFF. CDR3 DNA sequence: TGTGCCAGCAGCGTAGCGGGCGGGAGCTACAATGAGCAGTTCTTC. The chain has TRBV9 and TRBJ2-1; 7 positions agree with TRBD2. The CDR3 contains 15 residues. Losses at the gene ends were 0 bases for V and 3 bases for J; bases not matched to a gene: 3. Germline-derived CDR1 and CDR2 are SGDLS and YYNGEE.

The chain links TRBV27 to TRBJ2-1; 12 bases are a match to TRBD2. The CDR3 totals 15 residues. Germline CDR1 MNHEY, CDR2 SMNVEV (reference sequence). Trimming removed 7 bases from V and 1 base from J; junction bases left unmatched: 2. CDR3 nucleotides: TGTGCCAGCACCCTAGCGGGAGGGTCCTACAATGAGCAGTTCTTC. The encoded protein is CASTLAGGSYNEQFF.

The chain is built from TRBV19 and TRBJ1-1; D is perhaps TRBD1 (5 bases). This CDR3 region has 14 residues. V was trimmed by 5 bases and J by 3 bases, leaving 13 bases between them. Germline lookup yields CDR1 LNHDA and CDR2 SQIVND (reference sequence). The DNA for the CDR3 is TGTGCCAGTAGTCCGGCAGGGCAATACACTGAAGCTTTCTTT. The encoded protein is CASSPAGQYTEAFF.

This chain joins TRBV4-3 and TRBJ2-3; TRBD2 matches at 13 bases. The CDR3 totals 17 residues. Germline V CDR1 and CDR2: LGHNA, YSLEER. V shed 3 bases, J shed 0 bases, and the junction held 3 bases outside the gene matches. The CDR3 region has the DNA TGCGCCAGCAGCCACGGGACTAGCGGGACTAGCACAGATACGCAGTATTTT. Translating gives CASSHGTSGTSTDTQYF.

On this clone itself: Relative to the germline gene, one junction end is altered; a read error may explain this. Additional DNA sequences in this sample encode the identical CDR3. The chain recombines TRBV18 with TRBJ2-5; the match to TRBD1 covers 9 bases. Looked up from germline, CDR1 is KGHSH and CDR2 is LQKENI. The CDR3 extends over 16 amino acids. The CDR3 nucleotides read TGTGCCAGCTCACTGAACAGGGGGCGAGGGATGGAGACCCAATACTTC. Translated: CASSLNRGRGMETQYF. The full variable domain, with the rest looked up from reference TRBV18 and TRBJ2-5, is NAGVMQNPRHLVRRRGQEARLRCSPMKGHSHVYWYRQLPEEGLKFMVYLQKENIIDESGMPKERFSAEFPKEGPSILRIQQVVRGDSAAYFCASSLNRGRGMETQYFGPGTRLLVL.

The chain has TRBV28 and TRBJ1-3; D call uncertain. This CDR3 region has 13 residues. Trimming took 3 bases from V and 1 from J, leaving 4 bases between them. Germline V gene sequence: CDR1 MDHEN, CDR2 SYDVKM. CDR3 in DNA: TGTGCCAGCAGTTTCCCGTCTGGAAACACCATATATTTT. Translated, it gives CASSFPSGNTIYF.

This sequence joins TRBV21-1 and TRBJ2-3; TRBD2, the table's D call, lacks a check against the DNA. TRBV21-1 corresponds to a pseudogene. There are 14 residues in the CDR3. Written as DNA, the CDR3 is TGTGCCAGCAGCAAGCGGACTAGCACAGATACGCAGTATTTT. Protein sequence: CASSKRTSTDTQYF.

The V and J genes are TRBV12-5 and TRBJ1-3; D not certain. CDR1 is LGHNT, CDR2 FRNRAP, per germline. With 5 bases removed from V and 0 bases from J, the gap between germline ends came to 14 bases. The CDR3 contains 16 residues. The CDR3 DNA reads as TGTGCTAGTGGTCCACTCGGCGGTATCTCTGGAAACACCATATATTTT. Protein: CASGPLGGISGNTIYF.

V gene TRBV9 combines with J gene TRBJ2-3; D possibly corresponds to TRBD1 (5 bases). Germline V gene sequence: CDR1 SGDLS, CDR2 YYNGEE. This CDR3 comprises 14 residues. Deletions cut 4 bases from V and 0 bases from J, with 9 bases between. DNA of the CDR3: TGTGCCAGCAGCCCGCAGGGCAGCACAGATACGCAGTATTTT. It yields the protein CASSPQGSTDTQYF.

The CDR3 region has the DNA TGCGCCAGCAGCTTGGCCGGCACGACTATAGCTGAAGCTTTCTTT. It yields the protein CASSLAGTTIAEAFF. The chain combines TRBV5-1 with TRBJ1-1, with unresolved D. Trimming removed 0 bases at V and 6 bases at J, with 15 bases between. The CDR3 extends over 15 amino acids. The V gene's germline CDR1 is SGHRS and CDR2 YFSETQ. Filled out from reference TRBV5-1 and TRBJ1-1, the complete variable domain reads KAGVTQTPRYLIKTRGQQVTLSCSPISGHRSVSWYQQTPGQGLQFLFEYFSETQRNKGNFPGRFSGRQFSNSRSEMNVSTLELGDSALYLCASSLAGTTIAEAFFGQGTRLTVV.

The rearrangement uses TRBV27 and TRBJ1-5, with D uncertain. V was cut by 8 bases and J by 8 bases, with 7 bases left in between. The CDR3 sequence is 10 residues long. Germline assignment: CDR1 MNHEY and CDR2 SMNVEV (reference sequence). The CDR3 DNA reads TGTGCCAGCCCCGTTGAGCCCCAGCATTTT. It codes for CASPVEPQHF.

V usage is TRBV18 and J usage is TRBJ2-6, with D perhaps TRBD1 (6 bases). Trimming removed 5 bases from V and 0 bases from J, with 11 bases in between. Germline assignment: CDR1 KGHSH and CDR2 LQKENI. The CDR3 contains 16 residues. CDR3 sequence: CASSSTGSSGANVLTF. The CDR3 coding sequence is TGTGCCAGCTCATCCACAGGGAGCTCTGGGGCCAACGTCCTGACTTTC.

The chain employs TRBV24-1 and TRBJ2-1; 12 nucleotides align to TRBD2. The V and J ends lost 7 bases and 4 bases, in that order; junction bases with no gene match: 7. The CDR3 totals 16 residues. Germline V CDR1 and CDR2: KGHDR, SFDVKD. The CDR3 reads CATRDFGLAGYNEQFF. CDR3 coding DNA: TGTGCCACCAGAGACTTCGGACTAGCGGGATACAATGAGCAGTTCTTC.

The V call is TRBV28, the J call TRBJ1-6, with 8 bases aligning to TRBD1. This CDR3 has 18 amino acids. V was clipped by 2 bases and J by 7 bases; unmatched bases: 13. Germline V gene data show CDR1 as MDHEN and CDR2 as SYDVKM. The CDR3 is CASSLGQTGGVRNSPLHF. The DNA for the CDR3 is TGTGCCAGCAGTTTAGGACAAACAGGGGGTGTACGGAATTCACCCCTCCACTTT.

This chain connects TRBV15 to TRBJ1-4, with 7 bases that match TRBD1. With V trimmed by 0 bases and J by 10 bases, 8 bases remained unmatched. CDR3 length equals 15 residues. CDR1 and CDR2 from the germline V gene are LNHNV and YYDKDF (reference sequence). The CDR3 protein is CATSRDRAGGRKLFF. The CDR3 nucleotides read TGTGCCACCAGCAGAGATAGGGCAGGGGGGCGAAAACTGTTTTTT.

V is TRBV18 and J is TRBJ1-2; D uncertain. The CDR3 is 14 residues long. CDR1 and CDR2 (germline): KGHSH, LQKENI. With 2 bases removed from V and 0 bases from J, the gap between germline ends came to 7 bases. The CDR3 loop reads CASSPVAPNYGYTF. CDR3 sequence (DNA): TGTGCCAGCTCACCAGTGGCACCTAACTATGGCTACACCTTC.

The genes are TRBV12-3 or TRBV12-4 and TRBJ1-1; D ambiguous. V lost 7 bases and J lost 4, with 13 bases in between. The CDR3 covers 13 residues. This CDR3 is CASTLLLPTEAFF. The CDR3 DNA is TGTGCCAGCACCCTTCTACTCCCCACTGAAGCTTTCTTT.

This clone was observed a single time. V usage is TRBV5-8 and J usage is TRBJ2-7, with a tentative D call TRBD1 (6 bases). Germline loops: CDR1 SGHTS, CDR2 YDEGEE. V was cut by 3 bases and J by 2 bases, with 9 bases left in between. This CDR3 is 13 amino acids long. CDR3 protein: CASSSDRPYEQYF. For the CDR3, the DNA is TGTGCCAGCAGCTCGGACAGACCCTACGAGCAGTACTTC.

The chain recombines TRBV7-8 with TRBJ2-7, with a tentative D call TRBD1 (6 bases). CDR1 is SGHVS, CDR2 FQNEAQ, per germline. V was cut by 3 bases and J by 3 bases, with 9 bases left in between. The CDR3 extends over 13 amino acids. The chain's CDR3 is CASSLNRVYEQYF. The CDR3 DNA is TGTGCCAGCAGCTTGAACAGGGTCTACGAGCAGTACTTC. Full variable domain (missing parts from reference TRBV7-8 and TRBJ2-7): GAGVSQSPRYKVAKRGQDVALRCDPISGHVSLFWYQQALGQGPEFLTYFQNEAQLDKSGLPSDRFFAERPEGSVSTLKIQRTQQEDSAVYLCASSLNRVYEQYFGPGTRLTVT.